A selection of T cell receptor beta chains follows, all from one sample in a study of identical twins. TCRdb redid the calling of the 5' RACE reads with MiXCR, one entry per CDR3 protein. Of a few hundred thousand distinct CDR3 sequences in the sample, approximately 18% were seen once. The specimen sequenced was naive T cells sorted from blood. The receptor set was obtained from a man in his forties or fifties in good health. Each CDR3 is given with its conserved first and last residue. The order of the fields is clone size, V gene, J gene, D gene, CDR3 protein, CDR3 DNA. D genes are given only for firm matches. The listing skips clone size in some rows; elsewhere it reads once, few, many or a size class.

few,TRBV28,TRBJ2-7,TRBD1,CASRNTRDSVYEQYF,TGTGCCAGCAGGAATACCCGGGACAGCGTCTACGAGCAGTACTTC
many,TRBV18,TRBJ2-2,TRBD1,CASSPPGTANHAGELFF,TGTGCCAGCTCACCCCCGGGGACAGCCAATCATGCCGGGGAGCTGTTTTTT
NA,TRBV3-1,TRBJ2-3,TRBD2,CASRGAGSTQYF,TGTGCCAGCAGGGGAGCGGGAAGTACGCAGTATTTT
few,TRBV7-9,TRBJ2-5,TRBD2,CASSRGSGGSVTQYF,TGTGCCAGCAGCCGGGGGTCGGGAGGATCCGTGACCCAGTACTTC
NA,TRBV30,TRBJ1-5,NA,CAWSEEGRGQPQHF,TGTGCCTGGAGTGAGGAGGGGCGAGGGCAGCCCCAGCATTTT
NA,TRBV4-2,TRBJ1-4,NA,CASKERRESWEKLFF,TGTGCCAGCAAGGAGCGGCGGGAATCGTGGGAAAAACTGTTTTTT
few,TRBV4-2,TRBJ1-3,TRBD1,CASSQDSGGGSGGNTIYF,TGTGCCAGCAGCCAAGATTCAGGGGGGGGCAGTGGTGGAAACACCATATATTTT
few,TRBV9,TRBJ2-1,NA,CASSADLTRLEQFF,TGTGCCAGCAGCGCCGACCTCACTAGGCTTGAGCAGTTCTTC
few,TRBV29-1,TRBJ2-7,NA,CSVETGVTWDGDSYEQYF,TGCAGCGTTGAAACGGGGGTCACGTGGGACGGCGACTCCTACGAGCAGTACTTC
NA,TRBV7-2,TRBJ2-1,NA,CASSPQGRRNEQFF,TGTGCCAGCAGCCCTCAGGGGCGGCGGAATGAGCAGTTCTTC
few,TRBV6-5,TRBJ2-7,TRBD1,CASRGQGYEQYF,TGTGCCAGCAGAGGACAGGGCTACGAGCAGTACTTC
few,TRBV28,TRBJ1-5,TRBD1,CASSDPPGTVYSNQPQHF,TGTGCCAGCAGTGACCCCCCCGGGACAGTATACTCCAATCAGCCCCAGCATTTT
NA,TRBV4-3,TRBJ2-7,NA,CASSQGSPEGEQYF,TGCGCCAGCAGCCAAGGTAGTCCAGAGGGCGAGCAGTACTTC
few,TRBV5-1,TRBJ1-6,NA,CASRKEGAYNSPLHF,TGCGCCAGCAGGAAGGAGGGGGCCTATAATTCACCCCTCCACTTT
NA,TRBV11-2,TRBJ2-7,NA,CASFKRPDEQYF,TGTGCCAGCTTCAAGCGCCCGGACGAGCAGTACTTC
NA,TRBV18,TRBJ2-5,NA,CASSRSMQETQYF,TGTGCCAGCTCCCGGTCCATGCAGGAGACCCAGTACTTC
few,TRBV4-3,TRBJ2-2,NA,CASSHDVRSGELFF,TGCGCCAGCAGCCACGACGTGAGGAGCGGGGAGCTGTTTTTT
NA,TRBV15,TRBJ2-3,TRBD2,CATSIHGGPAGGVDTQYF,TGTGCCACCAGCATCCACGGAGGGCCGGCGGGAGGGGTGGATACGCAGTATTTT
NA,TRBV4-3,TRBJ2-7,NA,CASSQEMTDSYEQYF,TGCGCCAGCAGCCAAGAAATGACAGATTCCTACGAGCAGTACTTC
few,TRBV2,TRBJ2-3,NA,CASSGLGGWDTQYF,TGTGCCAGCAGTGGACTGGGGGGATGGGATACGCAGTATTTT
NA,TRBV5-5,TRBJ1-1,NA,CASSLDLGPTLEAFF,TGTGCCAGCAGCTTGGATTTGGGACCGACCTTGGAAGCTTTCTTT
few,TRBV25-1,TRBJ2-1,NA,CASSELESSYNEQFF,TGTGCCAGCAGTGAATTGGAGAGCTCCTACAATGAGCAGTTCTTC
few,TRBV9,TRBJ2-3,TRBD2,CASSVEGRAVSTDTQYF,TGTGCCAGCAGCGTTGAAGGGAGGGCGGTTAGCACAGATACGCAGTATTTT
NA,TRBV12-3/TRBV12-4,TRBJ1-6,NA,CASSLPGTFSPLHF,TGTGCCAGCAGTTTACCAGGCACTTTCTCACCCCTCCACTTT
NA,TRBV7-9,TRBJ1-3,NA,CASSAFAGSGNTIYF,TGTGCCAGCAGCGCCTTCGCAGGCTCTGGAAACACCATATATTTT
few,TRBV28,TRBJ2-7,TRBD2,CASREAGVYEQYF,TGTGCCAGCAGAGAAGCGGGAGTCTACGAGCAGTACTTC
NA,TRBV7-8,TRBJ2-7,TRBD2,CASSLMAGGYEQYF,TGTGCCAGCAGTCTAATGGCGGGAGGCTACGAGCAGTACTTC
few,TRBV5-1,TRBJ2-3,NA,CASSPGRFTDTQYF,TGCGCCAGCAGCCCGGGCAGGTTTACAGATACGCAGTATTTT
NA,TRBV28,TRBJ1-4,NA,CASSSGGEGATNEKLFF,TGTGCCAGCAGTTCGGGCGGGGAGGGGGCAACTAATGAAAAACTGTTTTTT
many,TRBV12-3/TRBV12-4,TRBJ2-7,NA,CASSPSFGEQYF,TGTGCCAGCAGTCCAAGTTTCGGCGAGCAGTACTTC
many,TRBV28,TRBJ1-6,NA,CASSRTGSRSPLHF,TGTGCCAGCAGTCGTACAGGGTCCCGCTCACCCCTCCACTTT
few,TRBV5-1,TRBJ1-1,TRBD1,CASSPRTGSNTEAFF,TGCGCCAGCAGCCCCAGGACAGGCTCGAACACTGAAGCTTTCTTT
few,TRBV4-1,TRBJ2-7,NA,CASSQHSENSYEQYF,TGCGCCAGCAGCCAACACAGTGAAAACTCCTACGAGCAGTACTTC
NA,TRBV20-1,TRBJ2-2,TRBD1,CSVTTQGAGPGELFF,TGCAGTGTTACGACTCAGGGGGCCGGGCCCGGGGAGCTGTTTTTT
few,TRBV27,TRBJ2-7,NA,CASMTVGEEQYF,TGTGCCAGCATGACTGTAGGAGAAGAGCAGTACTTC
NA,TRBV15,TRBJ2-2,NA,CATSSRRFSGELFF,TGTGCCACCAGCAGCCGGAGGTTTAGCGGGGAGCTGTTTTTT
many,TRBV20-1,TRBJ1-5,NA,CSARTFDGNQPQHF,TGCAGTGCTAGAACTTTCGATGGCAATCAGCCCCAGCATTTT
many,TRBV7-9,TRBJ2-2,NA,CASDGGELFF,TGTGCCAGCGACGGCGGGGAGCTGTTTTTT
NA,TRBV7-9,TRBJ1-1,NA,CASSLTPQRAFF,TGTGCCAGCAGCTTAACCCCCCAGCGGGCTTTCTTT
NA,TRBV20-1,TRBJ2-3,TRBD2,CSASGTSGGGTQYF,TGCAGTGCTTCCGGGACTAGCGGGGGGGGTACGCAGTATTTT
NA,TRBV7-2,TRBJ2-7,TRBD2,CASSWGLAGGEQYF,TGTGCCAGCAGCTGGGGACTAGCGGGAGGCGAGCAGTACTTC